The clone carrying this TCR beta chain has only a few counts. Its cognate antigen is unknown. Trimming stripped 2 bases from V and 0 bases from J, with 8 bases between. CDR3 length equals 14 residues. The germline gives CDR1 DFQATT, CDR2 SNEGSKA (reference sequence). Noted treatment: approximately nine-day PBMC culture with coronavirus spike peptide pools or control peptides (ViraFEST assay). With peptide pools, ViraFEST first expanded antigen-specific T cells and afterwards sequenced their TCRs. CD4+ T cells that had been cultured provided DNA sequenced with the Oncomine TCR Beta short-read assay. Genomic DNA was drawn out of CD4+ T cells grown in culture. TCRdb recomputed calls from the PCR reads with MiXCR, one row per CDR3 protein. This sample has a few thousand distinct CDR3 sequences, with about 27% found just once. This sample is part of a study of vaccination and CD4 T cells after COVID-19.

The V gene is TRBV20-1, the J gene TRBJ1-3; D not certain. The origin of this receptor is a human donor who had recovered from COVID-19. The sequenced sample consisted of CD4+ T cells from blood, cultured in vitro. The chain's CDR3 is CSARSRNSGNTIYF. CDR3 in DNA: TGCAGTGCTAGATCGCGAAACTCTGGAAACACCATATATTTT.